These 29 T cell receptor beta chains were all obtained from the same sample, sequenced in a study of blood T cell repertoires in COVID-19. Some clones are missing from TCRdb's copy, which holds only in-frame ones; the method was immunoSEQ multiplex PCR. There are nearly 110,000 clones in the sample; about 80% occur only once, and roughly 4% lies in the top ten. Sequencing was carried out using peripheral blood. These receptors were taken from a man in his sixties or seventies with acute or convalescent COVID-19.

The rearrangement joins TRBV6-5 to TRBJ1-1; D is possibly TRBD1 (6 bases). Germline loops: CDR1 MNHEY, CDR2 SVGAGI. The CDR3 length is 15 residues. V shed 0 bases and J shed 2 bases, with 10 bases lying between them. The CDR3: CASSYSYRDNTEAFF. The CDR3 region has the DNA TGTGCCAGCAGTTACTCATACAGGGACAACACTGAAGCTTTCTTT.

The rearrangement joins TRBV15 to TRBJ1-4; D not certain. The CDR3 contains 13 residues. The V and J ends lost 6 bases and 6 bases respectively, with 11 bases between them. The germline CDR1 and CDR2 sequences are LNHNV and YYDKDF (reference sequence). The CDR3, as DNA: TGTGCCACCAGTCGCGGATTTGATGAAAAACTGTTTTTT. Protein product: CATSRGFDEKLFF.

With regard to this clone: One junction end disagrees with the germline gene, perhaps due to a read error. The chain links TRBV9 to TRBJ1-1, with D unresolved. The germline gives CDR1 SGDLS, CDR2 YYNGEE. CDR3 size: 16 residues. The CDR3 loop reads CASSPREGGWNAEAFF. The CDR3 DNA reads as TGTGCCAGCAGCCCCCGGGAGGGTGGGTGGAACGCTGAAGCTTTCTTT.

The chain employs TRBV6-6 and TRBJ2-7; the D gene is possibly TRBD1 (6 bases). Per germline, CDR1 MNHNY and CDR2 SVGAGI (reference sequence). V lost 6 bases and J 5 bases, leaving 17 bases between the germline ends. This CDR3 has 14 residues. In DNA form, the CDR3 reads TGTGCCAGCAGAGGCCCGGGACACGCTGACGAGCAGTACTTC. Translated: CASRGPGHADEQYF.

This clone was picked up a small number of times. The chain uses TRBV6-5 and TRBJ2-7, with TRBD1 matching 9 bases. The CDR3 sequence is 14 residues long. V shed 5 bases and J 5 bases; nucleotides not matched to a gene: 7. CDR1 MNHEY and CDR2 SVGAGI come from the germline V gene. CDR3 DNA: TGTGCCAGCAGTACCGGGACAGGGTTCGACGAGCAGTACTTC. Translated: CASSTGTGFDEQYF.

The rearrangement joins TRBV3-1 (or the pseudogene TRBV3-2) to TRBJ1-2; D perhaps matches TRBD1 (5 bases). The CDR3 loop spans 14 amino acids. V was pared by 3 bases and J by 6 bases, with 14 bases between. Per the germline V gene, CDR1 is LGHDT and CDR2 is YNNKEL (reference sequence). CDR3 region: CASSQNMGRDGYTF. DNA for the CDR3: TGTGCCAGCAGCCAGAATATGGGGCGAGATGGCTACACCTTC.

The J gene is TRBJ1-4, the V gene TRBV27; D ambiguous. This CDR3 comprises 13 residues. The germline CDR1 and CDR2 sequences are MNHEY and SMNVEV (reference sequence). Trimming took 2 bases from V and 8 from J, leaving 9 bases between them. Here the CDR3 reads CASSLGPWEKLFF. CDR3 bases: TGTGCCAGCAGTTTAGGGCCATGGGAAAAACTGTTTTTT.

J is TRBJ2-3 and V is TRBV2, with 15 bases matching TRBD2. V shed 6 bases, J shed 2 bases, and the junction held 9 bases outside the gene matches. The CDR3 loop spans 18 amino acids. CDR1 is SNHLY, CDR2 FYNNEI, per germline. The CDR3 region is CASSFGLAGGLDTDTQYF. In DNA, the CDR3 is TGTGCCAGCAGCTTCGGACTAGCGGGGGGGCTCGACACAGATACGCAGTATTTT.

The V call is TRBV10-3, the J call TRBJ1-1, with TRBD1 matching 7 bases. CDR1 and CDR2 from the germline V gene are ENHRY and SYGVKD. Losses at the gene ends were 11 bases for V and 4 bases for J; bases not matched to a gene: 10. This CDR3 has 13 residues. The chain's CDR3 is CAHHRDRATEAFF. Here the CDR3 DNA reads TGTGCCCATCACAGAGACAGGGCCACTGAAGCTTTCTTT.

This clone was observed once. V is TRBV19 and J is TRBJ1-3, with D perhaps TRBD1 (5 bases). V gave up 10 bases and J gave up 0 bases, with 16 bases separating them. Germline V CDR1 and CDR2: LNHDA, SQIVND (reference sequence). CDR3 length: 15 residues. Here the CDR3 DNA reads TGTGCCACCCGGAGACAGAGCCTCTCTGGAAACACCATATATTTT. Protein sequence: CATRRQSLSGNTIYF.

This chain connects TRBV25-1 to TRBJ1-2; no clear D gene. Trimming shortened V by 10 bases and J by 2 bases, and 14 bases separated the two germline ends. Germline assignment: CDR1 MGHDK and CDR2 SYGVNS. This CDR3 has 13 amino acids. CDR3 nucleotides: TGTGCCACCTGGTCGGAGATCAACTATGGCTACACCTTC. Translating it yields CATWSEINYGYTF.

The table lists this clone with a few counts. The chain recombines TRBV7-8 with TRBJ2-5; tentatively, D is TRBD1 (6 bases). Looked up from germline, CDR1 is SGHVS and CDR2 is FQNEAQ. V gave up 5 bases and J gave up 2 bases, with 12 bases separating them. There are 14 residues in the CDR3. This CDR3 is CASSARTAQETQYF. The CDR3 nucleotides are TGTGCCAGCAGCGCCCGGACAGCGCAAGAGACCCAGTACTTC.

The gene calls are TRBV15 and TRBJ1-5; tentative D call: TRBD1 (5 bases). The CDR3 runs to 13 residues. Trimming took 8 bases from V and 3 from J, leaving 11 bases between them. Germline V CDR1 and CDR2: LNHNV, YYDKDF (reference sequence). CDR3 coding DNA: TGTGCCACCTCGGGGGTACCCAATCAGCCCCAGCATTTT. Its translation is CATSGVPNQPQHF.

The chain uses TRBV13 and TRBJ2-3, with 7 bases matching TRBD1. V shed 4 bases, J shed 10 bases, and the junction held 8 bases outside the gene matches. The CDR3 sequence is 13 residues long. Germline V gene sequence: CDR1 PRHDT, CDR2 FYEKMQ (reference sequence). CDR3 DNA sequence: TGTGCCAGCAGCTCAACCCGGACAGGAGCGCAGTATTTT. This encodes CASSSTRTGAQYF.

The CDR3 spells CASSPQGMYYEQYF. Written as DNA, the CDR3 is TGTGCCAGCAGCCCCCAGGGTATGTACTACGAGCAGTACTTC. V usage is TRBV3-1 (or the pseudogene TRBV3-2) and J usage is TRBJ2-7; D may be TRBD1 (5 bases). The CDR3 consists of 14 residues. CDR1 is LGHDT, CDR2 YNNKEL, per germline (reference sequence). V was cut by 4 bases and J by 3 bases, with 13 bases left in between.

V gene TRBV18 combines with J gene TRBJ1-1; unclear D gene. V lost 2 bases, J lost 5 bases, and 12 bases lay in between. The CDR3 runs to 14 residues. CDR1 is KGHSH, CDR2 LQKENI, per germline. This CDR3 is CASSPIRGWTEAFF. DNA for the CDR3: TGTGCCAGCTCACCAATTCGGGGATGGACTGAAGCTTTCTTT.

This chain uses TRBV3-1 (or the pseudogene TRBV3-2) with TRBJ1-4; D perhaps matches TRBD1 (5 bases). Germline V lookup: CDR1 LGHDT, CDR2 YNNKEL (reference sequence). The V end lost 0 bases, the J end lost 8 bases, and 13 bases lay between the germline ends. This CDR3 has 15 residues. CDR3 in amino acids: CASSQDGGPQEKLFF. The CDR3 DNA reads TGTGCCAGCAGCCAAGACGGGGGACCCCAAGAAAAACTGTTTTTT.

The J gene is TRBJ2-3, the V gene TRBV11-2; 8 nucleotides line up with TRBD1. CDR1 and CDR2 (germline): SGHAT, FQNNGV. CDR3 size: 15 residues. The V gene end was trimmed by 5 bases and the J gene end by 3 bases; junction bases not matched to a gene: 7. CDR3 bases: TGTGCCAGCAGCCGGACAGGGTGGGGAACAGATACGCAGTATTTT. Its protein product is CASSRTGWGTDTQYF.

The gene calls are TRBV19 and TRBJ1-6, with D perhaps matching TRBD1 (6 bases). The CDR3 extends over 13 amino acids. Germline V CDR1 and CDR2: LNHDA, SQIVND (reference sequence). Trimming took 5 bases from V and 7 from J, leaving 9 bases between them. The CDR3 DNA reads as TGTGCCAGTAGTCCAACAGGGAATTCACCCCTCCACTTT. Translation: CASSPTGNSPLHF.

The genes are TRBV3-1 (or the pseudogene TRBV3-2) and TRBJ2-1, with 8 bases matching TRBD2. The CDR3 is 15 residues long. With V trimmed by 0 bases and J by 8 bases, 6 bases remained unmatched. Germline assignment: CDR1 LGHDT and CDR2 YNNKEL (reference sequence). The CDR3 sequence: CASSQDLAGGDEQFF. In DNA, the CDR3 is TGTGCCAGCAGCCAAGATCTGGCGGGGGGCGATGAGCAGTTCTTC.

The chain employs TRBV7-9 and TRBJ2-1, with a weak D call TRBD2 (7 bases). The CDR3 consists of 16 residues. V was cut by 5 bases and J by 7 bases, with 21 bases left in between. Germline V gene lookup returns CDR1 SEHNR and CDR2 FQNEAQ (reference sequence). The CDR3 is CASSVSGGQGRNEQFF. In DNA, the CDR3 is TGTGCCAGCAGCGTATCCGGGGGGCAGGGAAGGAATGAGCAGTTCTTC.

The chain uses TRBV9 and TRBJ2-5; 14 bases fit TRBD2. Trimming took 0 bases from V and 3 from J; bases not matched to a gene: 7. This CDR3 spans 18 amino acids. The germline V gene encodes CDR1 SGDLS and CDR2 YYNGEE. The CDR3 region has the DNA TGTGCCAGCAGCGTAGGAGGGTTGACTAGCGGGGGGGAAGAGACCCAGTACTTC. Protein sequence: CASSVGGLTSGGEETQYF.

The CDR3 nucleotides read TGTGCCAGCAGCCAAGTGGCCGGGGAAGGCTACACCTTC. Protein: CASSQVAGEGYTF. The rearrangement links TRBV3-1 (or the pseudogene TRBV3-2) to TRBJ1-2; D is ambiguous. The CDR3 has 13 residues. CDR1 and CDR2 (germline): LGHDT, YNNKEL (reference sequence). The V and J ends lost 1 base and 8 bases respectively, with 11 bases between them.

This chain joins TRBV2 and TRBJ2-5; 7 positions agree with TRBD1. V lost 10 bases, J lost 5 bases, and 10 bases stayed unmatched. CDR1 is SNHLY, CDR2 FYNNEI, per germline. The CDR3 spans 13 residues. The CDR3 coding sequence is TGTGCCAAACAACGACAGGGTGAGGAGACCCAGTACTTC. Encoded protein: CAKQRQGEETQYF.

This sequence joins TRBV5-1 and TRBJ1-4; a weak D match, TRBD1 (5 bases). V lost 4 bases and J 0 bases, leaving 13 bases between the germline ends. The CDR3 is made up of 16 amino acids. Germline values: CDR1 SGHRS, CDR2 YFSETQ. The DNA for the CDR3 is TGCGCCAGCAGCCCTGGTGGGGCTGCAACTAATGAAAAACTGTTTTTT. This gives the protein CASSPGGAATNEKLFF.

This chain connects TRBV6-5 to TRBJ1-5; TRBD1 aligns across 10 bases. V was pared by 6 bases and J by 6 bases, with 8 bases of the junction left unmatched. The CDR3 totals 15 residues. CDR1 is MNHEY, CDR2 SVGAGI, per germline. In nucleotides, the CDR3 is TGTGCCAGCAGGACCGGGACAGGGGAAAGTCAGCCCCAGCATTTT. Amino acids: CASRTGTGESQPQHF.

The table lists this clone with a few counts. The V and J genes are TRBV6-5 and TRBJ2-7; D is possibly TRBD1 (6 bases). The CDR3 sequence is 13 residues long. The germline V gene encodes CDR1 MNHEY and CDR2 SVGAGI. Trimming shortened V by 6 bases and J by 4 bases, and 13 bases separated the two germline ends. The DNA for the CDR3 is TGTGCCAGCAGGACACCAAGGGGGTACGAGCAGTACTTC. As protein: CASRTPRGYEQYF.

The gene calls are TRBV5-4 and TRBJ1-5; a weak D match, TRBD1 (6 bases). Looked up from germline, CDR1 is SGHNT and CDR2 is YYREEE (reference sequence). The CDR3 covers 16 residues. V dropped 4 bases and J dropped 4 bases, with 18 bases sitting between them. CDR3 nucleotide sequence: TGTGCCAGCAGCCCGGACCCGGACAGCACTAATCAGCCCCAGCATTTT. This gives the protein CASSPDPDSTNQPQHF.

This clone was seen once. In DNA, the CDR3 is TGTGCCAGCAGCCAAGATGGGACAGACTACGAGCAGTACTTC. This codes for CASSQDGTDYEQYF. This chain joins TRBV3-1 (or the pseudogene TRBV3-2) and TRBJ2-7; 7 positions match TRBD1. This CDR3 has 14 amino acids. The V segment lost 0 bases and the J segment 3 bases; nucleotides outside the gene matches: 2. Looked up from germline, CDR1 is LGHDT and CDR2 is YNNKEL (reference sequence).